The 10 T cell receptor beta chains below were found in one sample sequenced in a study of blood T cell repertoires in COVID-19. Data came from immunoSEQ multiplex PCR; TCRdb stores just in-frame clones and leaves some out. The table shows 200,000 to 250,000 clones, with just under 85% occurring only once. Sequencing input: peripheral blood. These receptors all stem from a woman in her fifties or sixties with active or convalescent COVID-19.

V and J are TRBV27 and TRBJ2-1; 13 bases line up with TRBD2. From germline, CDR1 is MNHEY and CDR2 SMNVEV (reference sequence). CDR3 length: 19 amino acids. V was pared by 7 bases and J by 0 bases, with 12 bases of the junction left unmatched. The CDR3 loop is CASTPGLAGPIPSYNEQFF. The CDR3 DNA follows: TGTGCCAGCACCCCGGGACTAGCGGGACCAATTCCCTCCTACAATGAGCAGTTCTTC.

This clone showed up just once. This sequence joins TRBV6-1 and TRBJ2-7; no definite D call. CDR3 size: 15 residues. Germline V gives CDR1 MNHNS, CDR2 SASEGT. With 1 base removed from V and 0 bases from J, the gap between germline ends came to 10 bases. As DNA, the CDR3 is TGTGCCAGCAGTGAAGTCCCCACAAACTCCTACGAGCAGTACTTC. As protein: CASSEVPTNSYEQYF.

The V gene is TRBV7-2, the J gene TRBJ2-3, with D possibly TRBD2 on 5 matching bases. The V gene lost 2 bases and the J gene lost 6 bases, with 18 bases spanning the gap. This CDR3 is 16 amino acids long. Per germline, CDR1 SGHTA and CDR2 FQGNSA. CDR3 nucleotide sequence: TGTGCCAGCAGCTTATGGTGGCGGAGGTCCGGGGATACGCAGTATTTT. Its protein is CASSLWWRRSGDTQYF.

This clone has just one count. The J gene is TRBJ2-7, the V gene TRBV2, with D maybe TRBD2 (5 bases). V lost 3 bases and J 3 bases, leaving 12 bases between the germline ends. CDR3 size: 14 residues. In germline, CDR1 is SNHLY, CDR2 FYNNEI. The CDR3 nucleotides are TGTGCCAGCAGTGATCCGCTAGCAGACTACGAGCAGTACTTC. It codes for CASSDPLADYEQYF.

The chain has TRBV5-4 and TRBJ1-2; 12 nucleotides align to TRBD1. This CDR3 region has 16 residues. V dropped 3 bases and J dropped 2; count of bases not matched to a gene: 5. Per germline, CDR1 SGHNT and CDR2 YYREEE (reference sequence). The CDR3 DNA is TGTGCCAGCAGCTGGGGACAGGGGGCGTTCAACTATGGCTACACCTTC. It is translated as CASSWGQGAFNYGYTF. Looking up the rest from reference TRBV5-4 and TRBJ1-2 gives the full variable domain: ETGVTQSPTHLIKTRGQQVTLRCSSQSGHNTVSWYQQALGQGPQFIFQYYREEENGRGNFPPRFSGLQFPNYSSELNVNALELDDSALYLCASSWGQGAFNYGYTFGSGTRLTVV.

V is TRBV3-1 (or the pseudogene TRBV3-2) and J is TRBJ1-1, with D unclear. Per germline, CDR1 LGHDT and CDR2 YNNKEL (reference sequence). The CDR3 covers 15 residues. The ends were cut back, 1 base at V and 5 bases at J, with 14 bases in the middle. Written as DNA, the CDR3 is TGTGCCAGCAGCCAAGGGCGGGGAAAGTGGACTGAAGCTTTCTTT. Translating gives CASSQGRGKWTEAFF.

The J gene is TRBJ2-3, the V gene TRBV2, with TRBD2 as a possible D gene (6 bases). The V gene's germline CDR1 is SNHLY and CDR2 FYNNEI. Trimming removed 4 bases at V and 6 bases at J, with 14 bases between. The CDR3 extends over 14 amino acids. CDR3 coding DNA: TGTGCCAGCAGTGCGGGGGAGTTTGAGGATACGCAGTATTTT. Translated, it gives CASSAGEFEDTQYF.

The genes are TRBV5-1 and TRBJ1-1; D uncertain. The CDR3 totals 14 residues. The V gene lost 0 bases and the J gene lost 6 bases, with 12 bases spanning the gap. Germline lookup yields CDR1 SGHRS and CDR2 YFSETQ. The DNA for the CDR3 is TGCGCCAGCAGCTTGGCCGGCGGGAAGGCTGAAGCTTTCTTT. It yields the protein CASSLAGGKAEAFF.

The chain couples TRBV5-1 to TRBJ2-7; 8 nucleotides match TRBD1. Per the germline V gene, CDR1 is SGHRS and CDR2 is YFSETQ. With V trimmed by 3 bases and J by 4 bases, 6 bases remained unmatched. The CDR3 covers 14 residues. CDR3: CASSWTGLGYEQYF. The CDR3 DNA reads TGCGCCAGCAGCTGGACAGGGTTAGGATACGAGCAGTACTTC. Full variable domain (outside the CDR3, taken from reference TRBV5-1 and TRBJ2-7): KAGVTQTPRYLIKTRGQQVTLSCSPISGHRSVSWYQQTPGQGLQFLFEYFSETQRNKGNFPGRFSGRQFSNSRSEMNVSTLELGDSALYLCASSWTGLGYEQYFGPGTRLTVT.

This clone has just one count. This chain joins TRBV7-9 and TRBJ2-1; 7 positions match TRBD2. This CDR3 contains 16 residues. The germline V gene encodes CDR1 SEHNR and CDR2 FQNEAQ (reference sequence). Trimming took 5 bases from V and 2 from J; bases not matched to a gene: 9. In DNA form, the CDR3 reads TGTGCCAGCAGCCGGGATGGGGAGGGCACCTACAATGAGCAGTTCTTC. Encoded protein: CASSRDGEGTYNEQFF.